The rows below give T cell receptor beta chains drawn from one sample of a study of T cells in localized non-small cell lung cancer. The assay was immunoSEQ multiplex PCR, and TCRdb's table has in-frame clones only and misses some. The sample holds roughly 26,000 clones, 81% seen once. The sequences come from peripheral blood, collected before any cancer treatment. The origin of the receptors is a man aged 35-75 years with stage III squamous cell lung carcinoma. Each CDR3 is given with its conserved first and last residue. The order of the fields is clone size, V gene, D gene, J gene, CDR3 DNA, CDR3 protein. D genes are given only for firm matches. Part of the rows lack a size; the others show once, few, many or a class for expanded clones.

few	TRBV10-2	NA	TRBJ2-7	TGCGCCAGCGGCGCGGGCAGGTCGAACGAGCAGTACTTC	CASGAGRSNEQYF
once	TRBV7-2	TRBD2	TRBJ2-2	TGTGCCAGCCGGGCCGGGACTAAGCTCGGGGAGCTGTTTTTT	CASRAGTKLGELFF
NA	TRBV21-1	NA	TRBJ1-6	TGTGCCAGCAGCAAAGTTAATTCACCCCTCCACTTT	CASSKVNSPLHF
NA	TRBV7-9	TRBD1	TRBJ1-2	TGTGCCAGCAGGGGGGACAGGGGTAGCTATGGCTACACCTTC	CASRGDRGSYGYTF
once	TRBV19	TRBD2	TRBJ2-7	TGTGCCAGTAGTATAGGACTAGCGGGACGCTGGGGGAGTTACGAGCAGTACTTC	CASSIGLAGRWGSYEQYF
once	TRBV15	NA	TRBJ1-5	TGTGCCACACGGCCGGGTATCAATCAGCCCCAGCATTTT	CATRPGINQPQHF
NA	TRBV7-8	TRBD2	TRBJ2-3	TGTGCCAGCAGTTGGACTAGCGGGACGTCAGATACGCAGTATTTT	CASSWTSGTSDTQYF
once	TRBV18	NA	TRBJ2-3	TGTGCCAGCTCACCGCAGGGTTCCAGGAGCACAGATACGCAGTATTTT	CASSPQGSRSTDTQYF
NA	TRBV19	NA	TRBJ2-2	TGTGCCAGTACCCACCCGTCGACGTGGAGGACCGGGGAGCTGTTTTTT	CASTHPSTWRTGELFF
few	TRBV7-9	NA	TRBJ1-6	TGTGCCAGCAGCTTATCTGCGGATTCACCCCTCCACTTT	CASSLSADSPLHF
NA	TRBV5-1	NA	TRBJ1-2	TGCGCCACGCGCCTGACCTACTCGGGAACCTTTTCCGGCTACACCTTC	CATRLTYSGTFSGYTF
once	TRBV28	NA	TRBJ2-7	TGTGCCAGCAGTTTATTAGGCTACGAGCAGTACTTC	CASSLLGYEQYF
NA	TRBV19	NA	TRBJ1-2	TGTGCCAGTAACCCCTCGACAGGTCAGAACTATGGCTACACCTTC	CASNPSTGQNYGYTF
NA	TRBV6-4	TRBD2	TRBJ2-1	TGTGCCAGCAGTGAGAATAGCGGGGGGGCCACTGAGCAGTTCTTC	CASSENSGGATEQFF
once	TRBV2	NA	TRBJ2-2	TGTGCCAGCAGTGTTTTTACTGAGAACACCGGGGAGCTGTTTTTT	CASSVFTENTGELFF
few	TRBV2	NA	TRBJ1-5	TGTGCCAGCAGTGAACAGGGAAATCAGCCCCAGCATTTT	CASSEQGNQPQHF
NA	TRBV19	NA	TRBJ2-1	TGTGCCAGTAGTATGGCCCATTGGGGAGGTGAGCAGTTCTTC	CASSMAHWGGEQFF
NA	TRBV14	NA	TRBJ1-1	TGTGCCAGCAGCCAAATCCATACAGCTGAAGCTTTCTTT	CASSQIHTAEAFF
NA	TRBV7-2	NA	TRBJ2-7	TGTGCCAGCAGCTTAGCGGCTGCGATATACGAGCAGTACTTC	CASSLAAAIYEQYF
few	TRBV19	NA	TRBJ1-1	TGTGCCGTTCTCCCAGGGATGAACACTGAAGCTTTCTTT	CAVLPGMNTEAFF
NA	TRBV6-7	NA	TRBJ2-7	TGTGCCAGCAGGGGGGTGGTTAGTTCCTACGAGCAGTACTTC	CASRGVVSSYEQYF
once	TRBV29-1	NA	TRBJ2-7	TGCAGCGTTTTGGACACCACCTACGAGCAGTACTTC	CSVLDTTYEQYF
NA	TRBV5-4	NA	TRBJ2-5	TGTGCCAGCAGCTTAGAAGAGACCCAGTACTTC	CASSLEETQYF
NA	TRBV9	NA	TRBJ2-2	TGTGCCAGCAGCCCTCGGGGGGCCCAGAACACCGGGGAGCTGTTTTTT	CASSPRGAQNTGELFF
NA	TRBV11-2	NA	TRBJ1-6	TGTGCCAGCAGCTTCCAGGGGAATAATTCACCCCTCCACTTT	CASSFQGNNSPLHF
NA	TRBV5-1	TRBD2	TRBJ2-3	TGCGCCACCTCTCGTCGGGTAGCGGGAGGCGGGGCAAAGGGCACAGATACGCAGTATTTT	CATSRRVAGGGAKGTDTQYF
NA	TRBV19	NA	TRBJ1-6	TGTGCCAGTAGTATAGAGGCCCTGGGGTATAATTCACCCCTCCACTTT	CASSIEALGYNSPLHF
NA	TRBV27	TRBD2	TRBJ2-1	TGTGCCAGCAGTTTTAATAGCGGGGGGGAATCCTACAATGAGCAGTTCTTC	CASSFNSGGESYNEQFF
NA	TRBV28	NA	TRBJ2-1	TGTGCCAGCAGTCTGGGGCACTACAATGAGCAGTTCTTC	CASSLGHYNEQFF
NA	TRBV19	NA	TRBJ1-4	TGTGCCAGTAGGCCCATAACAGGGACCCTTAATGAAAAACTGTTTTTT	CASRPITGTLNEKLFF
NA	TRBV11-1	TRBD2	TRBJ2-2	TGTGCCAGCAGAAAAGGGCGGGAGGGCAGGACCGGGGAGCTGTTTTTT	CASRKGREGRTGELFF
NA	TRBV9	NA	TRBJ1-6	TGTGCCAGCAGCGTTGAGGGGAAGAACTCACCCCTCCACTTT	CASSVEGKNSPLHF
NA	TRBV6-6	NA	TRBJ2-6	TGTGCCAGCAGTACGGTGGTGGGTTCTGGGGCCAACGTCCTGACTTTC	CASSTVVGSGANVLTF
NA	TRBV27	TRBD2	TRBJ2-5	TGTGCCACCCCGAGTAGCGGGAGCCGGGAGACCCAGTACTTC	CATPSSGSRETQYF
NA	TRBV30	NA	TRBJ1-1	TGTGCCTGGACCCGCTTGACTGAAGCTTTCTTT	CAWTRLTEAFF
few	TRBV5-4	NA	TRBJ1-5	TGTGCCAGCAGCGCTTGGGGATCCGCGAGACAGCCCCAGCATTTT	CASSAWGSARQPQHF
once	TRBV18	NA	TRBJ2-7	TGTGCCAGCTCACGGGGTCCGGAGGGGGCGGATTACGAGCAGTACTTC	CASSRGPEGADYEQYF
NA	TRBV30	NA	TRBJ2-7	TGTGCCTGGAGTCCCGCGGCCAACTCCTACGAGCAGTACTTC	CAWSPAANSYEQYF
NA	TRBV19	TRBD1	TRBJ1-4	TGTGCCAGTAATCGACAGGGAGGAGAAAAACTGTTTTTT	CASNRQGGEKLFF
NA	TRBV4-2	NA	TRBJ2-5	TGTGCCAGCAGCCAAGATATCCCGGGCCCGGAGACCCAGTACTTC	CASSQDIPGPETQYF
NA	TRBV6-1	TRBD1	TRBJ1-1	TGTGCCAGCAGGAGACAGGGCTTGGACACTGAAGCTTTCTTT	CASRRQGLDTEAFF
NA	TRBV21-1	NA	TRBJ2-6	TGTGCCAGCAGCAATCAGAAGGGGACTGGGGCCAACGTCCTGACTTTC	CASSNQKGTGANVLTF
NA	TRBV18	TRBD2	TRBJ2-1	TGTGCCAGCTCACCGGACACTAGGTCGGTGACTAGCGGGAGCTCCTACAATGAGCAGTTCTTC	CASSPDTRSVTSGSSYNEQFF
once	TRBV5-6	NA	TRBJ1-2	TGTGCCAGCAGCGGGGCCGGCGGGTATGGCTACACCTTC	CASSGAGGYGYTF
once	TRBV20-1	NA	TRBJ2-1	TGCAGTGCTAGAGGGTATGAGCAGTTCTTC	CSARGYEQFF
NA	TRBV5-1	TRBD1	TRBJ2-7	TGCGCCAGCAGCCTTGACAGGGGGATGGAGCAGTACTTC	CASSLDRGMEQYF
NA	TRBV6-1	NA	TRBJ1-1	TGTGCCAGCAGTGACGGTGCGGCAGGGTACACTGAAGCTTTCTTT	CASSDGAAGYTEAFF
NA	TRBV27	NA	TRBJ1-3	TGTGCCAGCCGGGGCTGGGATGGAAACACCATATATTTT	CASRGWDGNTIYF
NA	TRBV14	TRBD1	TRBJ1-1	TGTGCCAGCAGCCACCGACAGGGGGGGTATACTGAAGCTTTCTTT	CASSHRQGGYTEAFF
NA	TRBV7-3	NA	TRBJ2-3	TGTGCCAGCTGCCATTGGGGCGGGTCTAGCACAGATACGCAGTATTTT	CASCHWGGSSTDTQYF